This entry features one TCR beta chain sequence. The target antigen is unknown. The data derive from a study of blood T cells in healthy people across ages. Study-wide findings and caveats: Changes in expanded clonotypes were possibly confounded, as the CMV status of donors was unknown.

This CDR3 has 16 amino acids. Per germline, CDR1 SGHRS and CDR2 YFSETQ. V trimming: 4 bases; J trimming: 1 base; junction bases outside the gene matches: 7. The individuals who served as donors were healthy Caucasians living in Russia, aged roughly 6 to 90. Sample-barcoded 5' priming and a J-beta primer mix drove a second PCR of roughly 7 to 11 cycles. One entry per CDR3 protein, called by TCRdb with MiXCR from the 5' RACE reads. In the table there are over 700,000 distinct CDR3 sequences, 53% of which are singletons. The chain employs TRBV5-1 and TRBJ2-3; 9 bases fit TRBD1. Sequencing was done on a sample of blood. The TCR originated in an elderly man in good health. The CDR3 reads CASSRIRDRGTDTQYF. CDR3 DNA: TGCGCCAGCAGCCGGATCCGGGACAGGGGCACAGATACGCAGTATTTT.